This T cell receptor (beta chain) was retrieved from a study of blood T cell repertoires in COVID-19. Participants' own reports of clinical history determined their cohort assignment. Exposed participants encountered a COVID-19 case during the 2 weeks preceding study entry. Profiling relied on immunoSEQ multiplex PCR, and the TCRdb table lists in-frame clones only, not all of them. The sample has about 320,000 clones; more than 90% are singletons. The origin of this receptor is a woman in her twenties or thirties who had been exposed to COVID-19. The sequencing input was PBMCs or T cells enriched from blood (not recorded which).

The CDR3: CASSLSHQSSLSNEQFF. The CDR3, as DNA: TGTGCCAGCAGCTTATCGCACCAGTCCTCCCTCAGCAATGAGCAGTTCTTC. The genes are TRBV11-2 and TRBJ2-1; D gene uncertain. The ends were cut back, 2 bases at V and 6 bases at J, with 20 bases in the middle. Germline CDR1 SGHAT, CDR2 FQNNGV. CDR3 length equals 17 residues.